In this sample, the clone carrying this T cell receptor (beta chain) turned up many times. Its antigen is still unknown. The data originate from a study of T cell repertoires in cytomegalovirus infection. About the study: Both a matching HLA type and CMV infection were indicated by public TCR beta signatures. Whole-study findings and limits: Frequencies of public TCR beta families were cumulated, and this identified carriers of CMV plus the relevant HLA. HLA-C-restricted, CMV-specific TCR beta clonotypes were dominant ex vivo.

TCRdb recomputed calls from the reads with MiXCR, one row per CDR3 protein. The sample records 250,000 or so distinct CDR3 sequences, 15% to 20% being singletons. The CDR3 length is 15 residues. V was shortened by 4 bases and J by 0 bases, with 9 bases between the two germline ends. Germline V lookup: CDR1 MNHEY, CDR2 SVGEGT. The TCR comes from a human donor in good health (CMV status not recorded). Some clones in this sample may be carry-over from other donors' samples. The specimen was CD8+ T cells from PBMCs. This sequence joins TRBV6-2 or TRBV6-3 and TRBJ2-2; D unresolved. CDR3 nucleotides: TGTGCCAGCAGTTCATACCTTTCGAACACCGGGGAGCTGTTTTTT. It specifies CASSSYLSNTGELFF.